This T cell receptor beta chain was found in a study of blood T cell repertoires in COVID-19. For the study at large: Samples representing acute and convalescent COVID-19 were sourced from the United States, Italy and Spain. T cells, B-cell-depleted T cells, or PBMCs provided the cDNA or gDNA that served as material.

In the original processing: Amplification of reference gene primers provided the estimated nucleated cell counts. Only in-frame clones appear in the TCRdb table, and some are missing; sequencing was by immunoSEQ multiplex PCR. The V and J calls and the clone size are those of that table, but D and trimming were determined from the DNA. The sample lists 200,000 or so clones; under 85% were seen once. The CDR3 extends over 14 amino acids. Looked up from germline, CDR1 is SGHRS and CDR2 is YFSETQ. With V trimmed by 4 bases and J by 7 bases, 5 bases remained unmatched. This receptor was taken from a man aged 60 to 69 with active or convalescent COVID-19. The rearrangement joins TRBV5-1 to TRBJ2-7, with 13 bases lining up with TRBD2. Material: peripheral blood. The CDR3 DNA reads as TGCGCCAGCAGCCCACTGACTAGCGGGAGGGAGCAGTACTTC. This codes for CASSPLTSGREQYF.